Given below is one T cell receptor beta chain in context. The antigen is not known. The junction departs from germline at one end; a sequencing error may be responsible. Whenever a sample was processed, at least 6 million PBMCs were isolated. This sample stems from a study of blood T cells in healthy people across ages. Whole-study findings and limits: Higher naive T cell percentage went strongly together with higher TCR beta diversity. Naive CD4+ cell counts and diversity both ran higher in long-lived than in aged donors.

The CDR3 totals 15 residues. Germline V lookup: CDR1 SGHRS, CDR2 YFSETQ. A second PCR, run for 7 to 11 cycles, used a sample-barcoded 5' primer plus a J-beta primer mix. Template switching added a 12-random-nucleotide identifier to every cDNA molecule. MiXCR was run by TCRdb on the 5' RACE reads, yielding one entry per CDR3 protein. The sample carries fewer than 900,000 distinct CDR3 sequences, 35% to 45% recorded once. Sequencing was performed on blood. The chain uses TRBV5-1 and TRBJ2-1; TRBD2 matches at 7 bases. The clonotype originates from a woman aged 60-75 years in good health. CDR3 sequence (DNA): TGCGCCGGCAGCTTGGAGGGGAGGGCCGTCAATGAGCAGTTCTTC. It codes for CAGSLEGRAVNEQFF.